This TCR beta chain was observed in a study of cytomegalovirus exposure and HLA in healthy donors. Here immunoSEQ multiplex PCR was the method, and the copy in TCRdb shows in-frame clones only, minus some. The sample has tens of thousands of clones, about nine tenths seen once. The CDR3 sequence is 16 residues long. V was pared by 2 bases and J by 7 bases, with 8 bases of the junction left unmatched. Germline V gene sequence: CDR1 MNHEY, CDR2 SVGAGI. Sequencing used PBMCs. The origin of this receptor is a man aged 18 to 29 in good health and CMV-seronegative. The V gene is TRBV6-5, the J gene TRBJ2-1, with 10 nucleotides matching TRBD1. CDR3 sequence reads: CASSYARQGAQNEQFF. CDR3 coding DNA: TGTGCCAGCAGTTACGCCAGACAGGGGGCGCAGAATGAGCAGTTCTTC.